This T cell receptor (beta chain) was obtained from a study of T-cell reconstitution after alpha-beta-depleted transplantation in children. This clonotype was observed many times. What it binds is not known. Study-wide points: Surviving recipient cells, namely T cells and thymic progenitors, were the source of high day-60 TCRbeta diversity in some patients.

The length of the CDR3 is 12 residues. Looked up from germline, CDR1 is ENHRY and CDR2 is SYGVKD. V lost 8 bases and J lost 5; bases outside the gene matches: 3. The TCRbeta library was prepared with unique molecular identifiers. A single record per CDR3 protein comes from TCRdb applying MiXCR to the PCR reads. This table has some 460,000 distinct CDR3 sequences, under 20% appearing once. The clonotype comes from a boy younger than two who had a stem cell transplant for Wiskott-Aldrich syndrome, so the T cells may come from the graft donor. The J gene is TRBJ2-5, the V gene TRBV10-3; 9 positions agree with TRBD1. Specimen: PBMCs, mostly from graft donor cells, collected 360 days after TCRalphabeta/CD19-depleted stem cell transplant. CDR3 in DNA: TGTGCCATCGGACAGGGGTGGGAGACCCAGTACTTC. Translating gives CAIGQGWETQYF.